This TCR beta chain was identified in a study of regulatory T cells in long-lasting Graves disease. Whole-study context: The antithyroid drugs taken by newly diagnosed Graves' patients had been used for under 3 months. General observations from the study: With persistent disease, TRBV28, TRBJ1-2 and TRBJ2-5 were the favored segments.

This clonotype was detected ten times or more. What it binds is not known. Germline loops: CDR1 SNHLY, CDR2 FYNNEI. The CDR3 runs to 14 residues. J lost 4 bases, V lost 6 bases, and 4 bases had no gene match. Time point in this sample: newly diagnosed GD, antithyroid drugs for less than 3 months. PBMC RNA served as the TCR library source. Construction of the TCR beta libraries employed iRepertoire HTBI primers in conjunction with Arm-PCR of CDR3 regions. Per the authors' pipeline: The samples yielded approximately 62 TRBV and 14 to 15 TRBJ segments. TCRdb processed the multiplex PCR reads anew with MiXCR; each CDR3 protein has one entry. TCRdb's processing, not the authors', yielded these V and J calls. This sample has a few hundred thousand distinct CDR3 sequences, with around 17% found just once. The same sample was also studied in work on T cells in Graves' hyperthyroidism and ophthalmopathy. That work contributes: During a first-round RT-PCR of the TCR CDR3, the HTBI primer set was used.

This sample comprised peripheral blood mononuclear cells (PBMCs), obtained at new diagnosis, from a patient treated with antithyroid drugs. The TCR was taken from a man aged 40-49 years with Graves disease. This chain links TRBV2 with TRBJ2-2, with TRBD1 matching over 8 bases. In nucleotides, the CDR3 is TGTGCCAGCAGGGACAGGGCCGGCACCGGGGAGCTGTTTTTT. Its protein is CASRDRAGTGELFF.